Listed below are T cell receptor beta chains from one sample, sequenced in a study of T cell changes during pregnancy in multiple sclerosis. The table came from immunoSEQ multiplex PCR; TCRdb's copy has only in-frame clones and leaves some out. The top ten hold roughly 0.54% of the sample, which has 55,000 or so clones, about nine tenths seen once. The input for sequencing was CD4+ T cells from peripheral blood mononuclear cells, taken in the first trimester of pregnancy. The receptor source for this set is a female donor with multiple sclerosis, enrolled in a pregnancy study. CDR3s include the opening cysteine and the closing phenylalanine or tryptophan. A D gene is named only where the DNA matches it firmly. The size entry is marked missing in some rows and otherwise reads once, few, many or a size class.

v_gene	d_gene	abundance	j_gene	CDR3aa	CDR3nt
TRBV5-1	TRBD1	once	TRBJ2-7	CASSSGQGAYEQYF	TGCGCCAGCAGTTCTGGACAGGGGGCCTACGAGCAGTACTTC
TRBV27	NA	few	TRBJ2-7	CATKPGVLSYEQYF	TGTGCCACCAAGCCAGGGGTCCTTAGCTACGAGCAGTACTTC
TRBV7-6	NA	NA	TRBJ2-1	CASSNRDEQFF	TGTGCCAGCAGCAACAGGGATGAGCAGTTCTTC
TRBV7-2	NA	once	TRBJ2-2	CASSLAGIMNTGELFF	TGTGCCAGCAGCTTAGCCGGGATAATGAACACCGGGGAGCTGTTTTTT
TRBV12-5	NA	few	TRBJ2-3	CASGSSGADTQYF	TGTGCTAGTGGTTCATCAGGGGCAGATACGCAGTATTTT
TRBV5-4	TRBD1	NA	TRBJ1-2	CASSPGQGNYGYTF	TGTGCCAGCAGCCCGGGACAGGGGAACTATGGCTACACCTTC
TRBV28	TRBD2	NA	TRBJ2-5	CASSFGSGSIEGETQYF	TGTGCCAGCAGTTTTGGGAGCGGGAGTATCGAGGGGGAGACCCAGTACTTC
TRBV28	TRBD2	NA	TRBJ2-7	CASSSPGLENEQYF	TGTGCCAGCAGTTCGCCGGGACTAGAAAACGAGCAGTACTTC
TRBV5-1	TRBD2	NA	TRBJ2-5	CASSPGTSGETQYF	TGCGCCAGCAGCCCGGGGACTAGCGGTGAGACCCAGTACTTC
TRBV5-1	NA	NA	TRBJ1-1	CASSLFGTEAFF	TGCGCCAGCAGCTTGTTCGGGACTGAAGCTTTCTTT
TRBV5-4	NA	NA	TRBJ1-1	CASSTQTGSNTEAFF	TGTGCCAGCAGCACACAGACAGGTTCGAACACTGAAGCTTTCTTT
TRBV7-8	NA	NA	TRBJ2-1	CASSIRMLGASDEQFF	TGTGCCAGCAGCATTAGAATGTTAGGGGCCTCCGATGAGCAGTTCTTC
TRBV11-2	TRBD1	NA	TRBJ1-1	CASSGRTGNTEAFF	TGTGCCAGCAGCGGACGGACAGGGAACACTGAAGCTTTCTTT
TRBV13	NA	NA	TRBJ2-7	CASSLGRLRDNRAYEQYF	TGTGCCAGCAGCTTAGGCAGGCTCCGGGATAATAGAGCCTACGAGCAGTACTTC
TRBV7-6	NA	once	TRBJ2-7	CASSTEDTGLDEQYF	TGTGCCAGCAGCACCGAAGATACAGGGCTCGACGAGCAGTACTTC